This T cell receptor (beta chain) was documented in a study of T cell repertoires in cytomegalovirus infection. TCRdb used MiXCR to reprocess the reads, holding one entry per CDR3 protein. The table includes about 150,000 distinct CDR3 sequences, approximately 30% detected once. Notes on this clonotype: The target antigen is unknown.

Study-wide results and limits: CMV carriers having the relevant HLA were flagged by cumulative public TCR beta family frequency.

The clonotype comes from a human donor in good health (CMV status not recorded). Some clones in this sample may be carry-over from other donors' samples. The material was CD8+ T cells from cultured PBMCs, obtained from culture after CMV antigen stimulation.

CDR3 nucleotide sequence: TGTGCCAGCACCAAATGGGGGGGACAGGGCCCGAATGAGCAGTTCTTC. It encodes CASTKWGGQGPNEQFF. The V call is TRBV7-9, the J call TRBJ2-1; 9 nucleotides line up with TRBD1. J lost 7 bases, V lost 7 bases, and 14 bases had no gene match. In germline, CDR1 is SEHNR, CDR2 FQNEAQ (reference sequence). This CDR3 spans 16 amino acids. The full variable domain, rest sourced from reference TRBV7-9 and TRBJ2-1, is DTGVSQNPRHKITKRGQNVTFRCDPISEHNRLYWYRQTLGQGPEFLTYFQNEAQLEKSRLLSDRFSAERPKGSFSTLEIQRTEQGDSAMYLCASTKWGGQGPNEQFFGPGTRLTVL.